The sample holds many counts of the clone carrying this T cell receptor beta chain. Germline CDR1 is SGHTA and CDR2 is FQGNSA. This CDR3 has 16 amino acids. Trimming took off 3 bases at V and 2 bases at J, with 15 bases between the two ends. Time point described: pre-sensitization, week 0. Treatment given: therapeutic diphenylcyclopropenone sensitization with weekly scalp DPC. Unique molecular identifiers were attached to individual cDNA molecules during library preparation. From the RACE reads, TCRdb called clonotypes with MiXCR, one entry per CDR3 protein. The data show a few hundred thousand distinct CDR3 sequences, 5.5% seen once. This entry is derived from a study of human T cells and chemical hapten exposure.

The source of this sequence is a woman aged 18-29 years with alopecia areata. Some clones in this sample may be carry-over from other donors' samples. This sample comprised whole blood, obtained in connection with sensitization to the hapten diphenylcyclopropenone (DPC). This sequence joins TRBV7-2 and TRBJ2-3; D gene ambiguous. CDR3 residues: CASSLVDFNPTDTQYF. CDR3 DNA: TGTGCCAGCAGCTTGGTCGACTTCAACCCCACAGATACGCAGTATTTT.